The clone carrying this T cell receptor beta chain was observed a handful of times. This record comes from a study of blood T cell repertoires in COVID-19. The wider study: Spain, Italy and the United States supplied samples that represented acute and convalescent COVID-19.

Per the authors' pipeline: Reference gene primer amplification gave estimated nucleated cell counts. Only in-frame clones appear in the TCRdb table, and some are missing; sequencing was by immunoSEQ multiplex PCR. Clonal size and the V and J genes are those of that table, whereas D and trimming came from the DNA. The table shows a few hundred thousand clones, with roughly 89% occurring only once. There are 12 residues in the CDR3. The germline V gene has CDR1 LNHDA and CDR2 SQIVND (reference sequence). Trimming removed 7 bases from V and 4 bases from J, with 10 bases in between. The specimen sequenced was peripheral blood. V gene TRBV19 combines with J gene TRBJ1-2; D might be TRBD1 (5 bases). The TCR comes from a woman under 40 with active or convalescent COVID-19. As DNA, the CDR3 is TGTGCCAGTACCCGGACACTCTATGGCTACACCTTC. This translates into CASTRTLYGYTF.